This TCR beta chain was profiled in a study of cytomegalovirus exposure and HLA in healthy donors. Note on this clone: Antigen unknown.

Use of 60 Vbeta and 13 Jbeta primers characterized the PCR. As processed by the authors: A later analysis counted tens of millions of unique TCR beta chains, 9.5 million to 13 million shared. Sequenced by immunoSEQ multiplex PCR; TCRdb stores in-frame clones only, minus some. V and J calls and clone size are copied from that table; D and trimming were computed from the DNA. This table holds under 200,000 clones, around 77% found once. Study-wide findings and caveats: In an earlier analysis, about 87% or about 30%: the productive usage of most TCR beta V segments. Overall, under 200 TCR beta chains were annotated as cytomegalovirus-associated.

CDR1 and CDR2 (germline): SQVTM, ANQGSEA. There are 13 residues in the CDR3. Trimming removed 7 bases from V and 1 base from J, with 13 bases in between. This receptor was identified in a man in his sixties in good health and CMV-seronegative. The specimen sequenced was PBMCs. The chain uses TRBV29-1 and TRBJ1-1; TRBD1 is a possible D gene (5 bases). The DNA of the CDR3 is TGCAGCGGGAGCTGGACACCGAACACTGAAGCTTTCTTT. As protein: CSGSWTPNTEAFF.